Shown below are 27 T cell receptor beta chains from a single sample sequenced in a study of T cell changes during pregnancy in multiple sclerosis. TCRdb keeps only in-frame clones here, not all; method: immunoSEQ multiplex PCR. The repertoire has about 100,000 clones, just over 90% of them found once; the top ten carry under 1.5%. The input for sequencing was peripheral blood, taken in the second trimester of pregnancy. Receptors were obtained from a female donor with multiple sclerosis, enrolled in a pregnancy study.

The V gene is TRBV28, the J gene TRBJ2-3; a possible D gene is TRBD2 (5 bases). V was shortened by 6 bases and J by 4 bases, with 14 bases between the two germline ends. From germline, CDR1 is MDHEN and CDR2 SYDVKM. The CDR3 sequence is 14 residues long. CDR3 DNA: TGTGCCAGCAGCCCCTTAGGAGCGGCAGATACGCAGTATTTT. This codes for CASSPLGAADTQYF.

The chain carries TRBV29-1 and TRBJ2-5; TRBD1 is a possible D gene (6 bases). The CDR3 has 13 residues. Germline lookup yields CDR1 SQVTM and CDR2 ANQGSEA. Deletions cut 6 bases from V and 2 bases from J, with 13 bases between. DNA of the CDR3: TGCAGCGTCGCACGGACAGTACAAGAGACCCAGTACTTC. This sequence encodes CSVARTVQETQYF.

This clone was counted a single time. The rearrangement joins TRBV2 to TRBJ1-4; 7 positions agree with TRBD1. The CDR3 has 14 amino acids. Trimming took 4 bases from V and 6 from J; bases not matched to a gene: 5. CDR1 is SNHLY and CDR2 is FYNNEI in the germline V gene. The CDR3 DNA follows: TGTGCCAGCAGTGGGCAGGGGGGTTATGAAAAACTGTTTTTT. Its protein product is CASSGQGGYEKLFF. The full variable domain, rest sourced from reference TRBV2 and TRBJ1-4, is EPEVTQTPSHQVTQMGQEVILRCVPISNHLYFYWYRQILGQKVEFLVSFYNNEISEKSEIFDDQFSVERPDGSNFTLKIRSTKLEDSAMYFCASSGQGGYEKLFFGSGTQLSVL.

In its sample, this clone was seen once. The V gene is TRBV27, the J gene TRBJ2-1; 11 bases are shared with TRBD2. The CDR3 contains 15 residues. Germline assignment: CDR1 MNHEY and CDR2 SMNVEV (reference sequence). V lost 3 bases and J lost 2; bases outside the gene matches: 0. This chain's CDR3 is CASSLGLAAYNEQFF. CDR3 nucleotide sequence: TGTGCCAGCAGTTTGGGACTAGCGGCCTACAATGAGCAGTTCTTC.

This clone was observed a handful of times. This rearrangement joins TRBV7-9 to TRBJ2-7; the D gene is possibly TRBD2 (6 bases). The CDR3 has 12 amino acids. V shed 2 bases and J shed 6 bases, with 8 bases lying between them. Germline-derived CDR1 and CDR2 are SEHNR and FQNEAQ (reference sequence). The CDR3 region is CASSLRGSEQYF. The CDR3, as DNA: TGTGCCAGCAGCTTACGGGGGTCCGAGCAGTACTTC.

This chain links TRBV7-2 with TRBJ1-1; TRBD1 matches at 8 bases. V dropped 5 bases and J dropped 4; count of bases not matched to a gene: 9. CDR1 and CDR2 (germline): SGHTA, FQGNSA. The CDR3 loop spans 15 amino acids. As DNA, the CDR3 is TGTGCCAGCAGCCCAAGGGCAGGGGGCATCACTGAAGCTTTCTTT. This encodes CASSPRAGGITEAFF. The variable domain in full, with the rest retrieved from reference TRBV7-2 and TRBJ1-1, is GAGVSQSPSNKVTEKGKDVELRCDPISGHTALYWYRQSLGQGLEFLIYFQGNSAPDKSGLPSDRFSAERTGGSVSTLTIQRTQQEDSAVYLCASSPRAGGITEAFFGQGTRLTVV.

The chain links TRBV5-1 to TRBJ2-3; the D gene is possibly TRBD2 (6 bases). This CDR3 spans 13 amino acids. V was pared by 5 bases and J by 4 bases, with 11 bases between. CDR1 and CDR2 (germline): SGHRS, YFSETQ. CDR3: CASSRGRSDTQYF. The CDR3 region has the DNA TGCGCCAGCAGTAGAGGGAGGTCAGATACGCAGTATTTT. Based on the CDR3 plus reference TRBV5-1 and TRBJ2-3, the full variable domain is KAGVTQTPRYLIKTRGQQVTLSCSPISGHRSVSWYQQTPGQGLQFLFEYFSETQRNKGNFPGRFSGRQFSNSRSEMNVSTLELGDSALYLCASSRGRSDTQYFGPGTRLTVL.

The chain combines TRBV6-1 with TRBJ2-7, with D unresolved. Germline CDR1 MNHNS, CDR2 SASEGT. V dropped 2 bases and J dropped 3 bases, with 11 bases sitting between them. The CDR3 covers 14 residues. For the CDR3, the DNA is TGTGCCAGCAGTGAAATAATGGCTTACTACGAGCAGTACTTC. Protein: CASSEIMAYYEQYF.

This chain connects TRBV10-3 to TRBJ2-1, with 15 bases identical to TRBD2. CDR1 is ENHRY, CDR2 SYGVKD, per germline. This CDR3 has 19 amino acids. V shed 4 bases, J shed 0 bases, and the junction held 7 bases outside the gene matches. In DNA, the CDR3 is TGTGCCATCAGTGGGACTAGCGGGGGGGCACCACTCTCCTACAATGAGCAGTTCTTC. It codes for CAISGTSGGAPLSYNEQFF.

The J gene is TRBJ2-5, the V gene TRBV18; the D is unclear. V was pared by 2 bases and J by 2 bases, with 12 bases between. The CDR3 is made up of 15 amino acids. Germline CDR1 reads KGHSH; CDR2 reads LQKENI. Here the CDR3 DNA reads TGTGCCAGCTCACCAACCGCCCGGGTTCAAGAGACCCAGTACTTC. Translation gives CASSPTARVQETQYF.

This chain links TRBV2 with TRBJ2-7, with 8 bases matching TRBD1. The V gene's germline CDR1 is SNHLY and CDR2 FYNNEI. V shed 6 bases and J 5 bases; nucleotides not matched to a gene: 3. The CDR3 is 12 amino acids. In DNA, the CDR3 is TGTGCCAGCAGGTCAGGGGGCCACGAGCAGTACTTC. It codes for CASRSGGHEQYF.

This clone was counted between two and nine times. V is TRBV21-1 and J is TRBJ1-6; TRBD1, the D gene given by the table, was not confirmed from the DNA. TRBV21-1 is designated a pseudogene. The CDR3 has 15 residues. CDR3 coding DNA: TGTGCCAGCAGCAAGCGGCAGGGCGGCAATTCACCCCTCCACTTT. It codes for CASSKRQGGNSPLHF.

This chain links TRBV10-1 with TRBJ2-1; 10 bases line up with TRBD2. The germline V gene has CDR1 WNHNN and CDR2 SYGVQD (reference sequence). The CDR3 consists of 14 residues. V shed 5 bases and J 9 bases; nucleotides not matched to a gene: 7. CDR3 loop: CASSSLAGASEQFF. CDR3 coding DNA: TGCGCCAGCAGTAGCCTAGCGGGAGCGAGTGAGCAGTTCTTC.

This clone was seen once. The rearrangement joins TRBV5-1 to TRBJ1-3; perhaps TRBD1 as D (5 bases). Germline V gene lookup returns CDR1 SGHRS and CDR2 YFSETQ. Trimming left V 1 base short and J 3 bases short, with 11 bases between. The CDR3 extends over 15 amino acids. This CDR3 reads CASSLQGNVGNTIYF. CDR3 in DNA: TGCGCCAGCAGCTTGCAGGGAAACGTTGGAAACACCATATATTTT.

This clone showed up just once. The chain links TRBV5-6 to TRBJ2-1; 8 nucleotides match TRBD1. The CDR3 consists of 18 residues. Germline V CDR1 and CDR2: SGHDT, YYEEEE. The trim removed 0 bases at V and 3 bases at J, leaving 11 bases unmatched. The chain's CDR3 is CASSLERGTGIRYNEQFF. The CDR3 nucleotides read TGTGCCAGCAGCTTGGAAAGGGGGACAGGTATACGCTACAATGAGCAGTTCTTC. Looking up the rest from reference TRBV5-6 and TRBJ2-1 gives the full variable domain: DAGVTQSPTHLIKTRGQQVTLRCSPKSGHDTVSWYQQALGQGPQFIFQYYEEEERQRGNFPDRFSGHQFPNYSSELNVNALLLGDSALYLCASSLERGTGIRYNEQFFGPGTRLTVL.

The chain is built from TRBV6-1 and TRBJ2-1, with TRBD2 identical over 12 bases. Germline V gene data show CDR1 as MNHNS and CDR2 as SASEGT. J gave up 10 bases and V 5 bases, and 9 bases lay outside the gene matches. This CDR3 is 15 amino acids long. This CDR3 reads CASSSLAGGPSEQFF. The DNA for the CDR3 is TGTGCCAGCAGTTCCCTAGCGGGAGGGCCTAGCGAGCAGTTCTTC.

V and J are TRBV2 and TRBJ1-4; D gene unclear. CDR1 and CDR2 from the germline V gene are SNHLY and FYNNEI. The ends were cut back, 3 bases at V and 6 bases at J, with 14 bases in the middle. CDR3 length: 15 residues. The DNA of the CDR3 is TGTGCCAGCAGTGAGGGCTACACCCGGCATGAAAAACTGTTTTTT. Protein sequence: CASSEGYTRHEKLFF.

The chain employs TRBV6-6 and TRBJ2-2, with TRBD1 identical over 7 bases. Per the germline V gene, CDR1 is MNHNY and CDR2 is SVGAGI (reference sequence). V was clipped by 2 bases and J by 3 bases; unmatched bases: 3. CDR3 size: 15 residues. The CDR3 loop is CASSYARGHTGELFF. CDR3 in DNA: TGTGCCAGCAGTTACGCTAGGGGGCACACCGGGGAGCTGTTTTTT.

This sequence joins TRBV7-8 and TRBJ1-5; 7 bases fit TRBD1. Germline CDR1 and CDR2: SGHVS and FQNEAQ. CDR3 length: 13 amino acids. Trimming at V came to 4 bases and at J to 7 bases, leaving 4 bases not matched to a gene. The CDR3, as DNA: TGTGCCAGCAGCTCGACAGGGCCCCAGCCCCAGCATTTT. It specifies CASSSTGPQPQHF.

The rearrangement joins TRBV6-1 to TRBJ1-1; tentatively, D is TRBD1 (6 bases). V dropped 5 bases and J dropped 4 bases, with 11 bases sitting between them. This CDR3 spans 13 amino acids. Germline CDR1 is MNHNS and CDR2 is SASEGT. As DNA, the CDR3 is TGTGCCAGCAGTTTAGGGGGGGGCACTGAAGCTTTCTTT. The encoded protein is CASSLGGGTEAFF.

The CDR3, as DNA: TGTGCCAGCAGCTTAAACCCCACAGGCACAGATACGCAGTATTTT. Translating gives CASSLNPTGTDTQYF. The chain uses TRBV7-9 and TRBJ2-3; D unresolved. Trimming took off 2 bases at V and 1 base at J, with 10 bases between the two ends. The germline V gene encodes CDR1 SEHNR and CDR2 FQNEAQ (reference sequence). This CDR3 is built from 15 residues. Based on the CDR3 plus reference TRBV7-9 and TRBJ2-3, the full variable domain is DTGVSQNPRHKITKRGQNVTFRCDPISEHNRLYWYRQTLGQGPEFLTYFQNEAQLEKSRLLSDRFSAERPKGSFSTLEIQRTEQGDSAMYLCASSLNPTGTDTQYFGPGTRLTVL.

CDR3: CASTPPDRKETQYF. DNA of the CDR3: TGTGCCAGCACCCCGCCCGACAGAAAAGAGACCCAGTACTTC. The V gene is TRBV7-9, the J gene TRBJ2-5; tentatively, D is TRBD1 (5 bases). Germline V lookup: CDR1 SEHNR, CDR2 FQNEAQ (reference sequence). The CDR3 has 14 residues. V gave up 7 bases and J gave up 3 bases, with 15 bases separating them.

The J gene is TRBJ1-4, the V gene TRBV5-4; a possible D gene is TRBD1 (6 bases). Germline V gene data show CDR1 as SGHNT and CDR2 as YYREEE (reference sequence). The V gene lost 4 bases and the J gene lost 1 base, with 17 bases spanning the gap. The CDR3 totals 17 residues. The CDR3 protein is CASSHPQGMGTNEKLFF. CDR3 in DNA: TGTGCCAGCAGCCACCCACAGGGTATGGGAACTAATGAAAAACTGTTTTTT.

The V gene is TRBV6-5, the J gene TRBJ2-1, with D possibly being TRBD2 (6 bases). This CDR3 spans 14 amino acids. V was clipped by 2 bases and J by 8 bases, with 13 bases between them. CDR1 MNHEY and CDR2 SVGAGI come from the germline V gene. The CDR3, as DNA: TGTGCCAGCAGTTACGCGCGGGGTTTAGATGAGCAGTTCTTC. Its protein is CASSYARGLDEQFF.

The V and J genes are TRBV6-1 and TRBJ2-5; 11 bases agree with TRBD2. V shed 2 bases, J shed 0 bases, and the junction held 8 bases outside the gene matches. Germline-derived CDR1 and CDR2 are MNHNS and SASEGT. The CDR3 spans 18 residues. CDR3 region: CASSEKGGLAVYQETQYF. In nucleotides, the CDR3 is TGTGCCAGCAGTGAAAAGGGGGGACTAGCGGTGTACCAAGAGACCCAGTACTTC.

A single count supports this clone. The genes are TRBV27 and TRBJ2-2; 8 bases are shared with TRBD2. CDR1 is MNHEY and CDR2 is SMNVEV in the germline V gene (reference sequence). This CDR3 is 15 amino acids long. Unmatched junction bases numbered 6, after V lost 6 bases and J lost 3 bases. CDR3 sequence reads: CASRGYGRDTGELFF. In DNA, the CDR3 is TGTGCCAGCAGGGGTTACGGGAGGGACACCGGGGAGCTGTTTTTT.

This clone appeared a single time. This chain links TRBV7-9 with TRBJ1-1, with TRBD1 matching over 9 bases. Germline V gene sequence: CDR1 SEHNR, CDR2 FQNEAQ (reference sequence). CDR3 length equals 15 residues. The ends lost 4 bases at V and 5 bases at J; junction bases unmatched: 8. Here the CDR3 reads CASSSPRQGETEAFF. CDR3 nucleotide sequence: TGTGCCAGCAGCTCCCCCCGACAGGGGGAAACTGAAGCTTTCTTT. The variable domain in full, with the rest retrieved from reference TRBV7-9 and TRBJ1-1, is DTGVSQNPRHKITKRGQNVTFRCDPISEHNRLYWYRQTLGQGPEFLTYFQNEAQLEKSRLLSDRFSAERPKGSFSTLEIQRTEQGDSAMYLCASSSPRQGETEAFFGQGTRLTVV.